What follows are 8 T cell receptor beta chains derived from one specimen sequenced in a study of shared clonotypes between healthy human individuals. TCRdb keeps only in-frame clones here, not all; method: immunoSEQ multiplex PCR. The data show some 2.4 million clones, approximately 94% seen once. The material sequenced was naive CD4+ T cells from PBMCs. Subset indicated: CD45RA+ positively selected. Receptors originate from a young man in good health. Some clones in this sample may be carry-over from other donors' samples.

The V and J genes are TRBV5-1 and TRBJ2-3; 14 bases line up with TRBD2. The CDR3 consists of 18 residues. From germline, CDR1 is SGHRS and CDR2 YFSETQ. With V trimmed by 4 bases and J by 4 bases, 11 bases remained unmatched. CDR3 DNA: TGCGCCAGCAGCCTGGGGACTAGCGGGAGTTTTTTTCCAGATACGCAGTATTTT. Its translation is CASSLGTSGSFFPDTQYF.

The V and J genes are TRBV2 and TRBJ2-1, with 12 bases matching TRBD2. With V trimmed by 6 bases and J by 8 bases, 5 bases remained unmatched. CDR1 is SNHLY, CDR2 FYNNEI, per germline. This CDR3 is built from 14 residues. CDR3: CASRFLAGGDEQFF. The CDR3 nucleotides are TGTGCCAGCAGGTTTCTAGCGGGGGGGGATGAGCAGTTCTTC.

CDR3 protein: CASSFSGIRREQYF. CDR3 nucleotides: TGTGCCAGCAGTTTTTCAGGGATTCGTCGAGAGCAGTACTTC. The chain employs TRBV28 and TRBJ2-7; possible D gene TRBD1, 5 bases. V lost 3 bases and J 7 bases, leaving 16 bases between the germline ends. This CDR3 comprises 14 residues. From germline, CDR1 is MDHEN and CDR2 SYDVKM.

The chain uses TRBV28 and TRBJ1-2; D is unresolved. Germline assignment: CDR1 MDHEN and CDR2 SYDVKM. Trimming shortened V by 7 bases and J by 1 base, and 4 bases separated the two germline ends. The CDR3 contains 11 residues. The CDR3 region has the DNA TGTGCCAGCAAGTTTAACTATGGCTACACCTTC. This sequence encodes CASKFNYGYTF.

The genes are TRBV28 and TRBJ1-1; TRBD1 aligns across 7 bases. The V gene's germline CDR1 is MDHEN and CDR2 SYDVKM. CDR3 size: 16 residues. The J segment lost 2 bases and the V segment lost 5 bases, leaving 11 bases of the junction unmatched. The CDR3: CASSPPKAGGNTEAFF. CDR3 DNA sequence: TGTGCCAGCAGTCCTCCGAAGGCAGGGGGAAACACTGAAGCTTTCTTT.

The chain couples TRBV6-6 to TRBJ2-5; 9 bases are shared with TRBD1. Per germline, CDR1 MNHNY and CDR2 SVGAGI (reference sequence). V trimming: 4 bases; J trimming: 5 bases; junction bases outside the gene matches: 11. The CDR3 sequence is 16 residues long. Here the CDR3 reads CASSSTATGGMETQYF. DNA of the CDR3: TGTGCCAGCAGTTCCACCGCAACAGGGGGCATGGAGACCCAGTACTTC.

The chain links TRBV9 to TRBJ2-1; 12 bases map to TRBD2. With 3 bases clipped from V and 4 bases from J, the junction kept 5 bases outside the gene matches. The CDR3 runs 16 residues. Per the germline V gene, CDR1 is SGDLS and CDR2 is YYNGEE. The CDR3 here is CASSGGLAGRYNEQFF. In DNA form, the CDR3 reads TGTGCCAGCAGCGGAGGACTAGCGGGAAGATACAATGAGCAGTTCTTC.

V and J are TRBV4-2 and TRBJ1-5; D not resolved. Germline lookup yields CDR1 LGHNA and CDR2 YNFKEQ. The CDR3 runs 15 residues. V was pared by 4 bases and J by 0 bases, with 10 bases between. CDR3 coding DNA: TGTGCCAGCAGCCGAAACATCGATAGCAATCAGCCCCAGCATTTT. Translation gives CASSRNIDSNQPQHF.